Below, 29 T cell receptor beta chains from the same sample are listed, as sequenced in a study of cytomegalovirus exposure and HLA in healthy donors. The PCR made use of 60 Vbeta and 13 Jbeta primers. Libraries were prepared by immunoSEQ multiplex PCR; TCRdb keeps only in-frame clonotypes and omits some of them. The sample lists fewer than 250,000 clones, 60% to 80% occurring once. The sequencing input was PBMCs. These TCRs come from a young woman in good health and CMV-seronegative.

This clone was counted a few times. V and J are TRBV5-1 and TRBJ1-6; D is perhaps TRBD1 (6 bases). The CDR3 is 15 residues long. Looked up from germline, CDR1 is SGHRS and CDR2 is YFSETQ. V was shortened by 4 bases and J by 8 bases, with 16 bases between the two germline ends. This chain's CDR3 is CASSLTGHWDSPLHF. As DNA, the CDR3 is TGCGCCAGCAGCCTGACAGGCCATTGGGATTCACCCCTCCACTTT. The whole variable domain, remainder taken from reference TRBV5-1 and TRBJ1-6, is KAGVTQTPRYLIKTRGQQVTLSCSPISGHRSVSWYQQTPGQGLQFLFEYFSETQRNKGNFPGRFSGRQFSNSRSEMNVSTLELGDSALYLCASSLTGHWDSPLHFGNGTRLTVT.

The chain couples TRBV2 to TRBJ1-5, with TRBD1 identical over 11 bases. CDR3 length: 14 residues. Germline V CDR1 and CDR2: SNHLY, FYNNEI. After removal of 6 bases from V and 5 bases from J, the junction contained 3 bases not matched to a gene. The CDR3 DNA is TGTGCCAGCAGGCGGGACAGGGGGGATCAGCCCCAGCATTTT. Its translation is CASRRDRGDQPQHF.

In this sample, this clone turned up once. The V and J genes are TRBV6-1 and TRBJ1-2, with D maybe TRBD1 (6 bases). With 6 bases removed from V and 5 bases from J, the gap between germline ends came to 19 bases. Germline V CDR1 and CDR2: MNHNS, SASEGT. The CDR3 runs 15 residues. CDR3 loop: CASRPPGRGGYGYTF. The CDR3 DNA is TGTGCCAGCAGACCCCCTGGCAGGGGTGGGTATGGCTACACCTTC.

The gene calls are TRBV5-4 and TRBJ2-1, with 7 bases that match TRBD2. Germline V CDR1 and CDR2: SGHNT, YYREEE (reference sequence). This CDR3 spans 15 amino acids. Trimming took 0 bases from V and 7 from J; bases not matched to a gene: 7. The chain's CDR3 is CASSLVGGPTNEQFF. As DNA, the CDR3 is TGTGCCAGCAGCTTGGTGGGAGGGCCGACGAATGAGCAGTTCTTC.

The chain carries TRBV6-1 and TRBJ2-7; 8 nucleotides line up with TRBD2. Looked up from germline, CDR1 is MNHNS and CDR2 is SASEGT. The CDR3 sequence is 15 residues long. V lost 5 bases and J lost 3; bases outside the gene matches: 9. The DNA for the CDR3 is TGTGCCAGCAGTCCCAGCGGGGGTAGCGTCTACGAGCAGTACTTC. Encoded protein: CASSPSGGSVYEQYF.

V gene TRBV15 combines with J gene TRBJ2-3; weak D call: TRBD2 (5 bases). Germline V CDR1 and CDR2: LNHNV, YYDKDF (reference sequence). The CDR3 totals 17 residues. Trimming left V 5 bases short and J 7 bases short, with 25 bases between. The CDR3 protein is CATSGRAGPITVNTQYF. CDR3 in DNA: TGTGCCACCAGCGGACGGGCGGGCCCAATCACCGTGAATACGCAGTATTTT.

CDR3 sequence: CASRNVDGGTGAYGYTF. The CDR3 DNA reads TGTGCCAGCCGCAACGTAGATGGGGGTACAGGGGCCTATGGCTACACCTTC. This chain joins TRBV9 and TRBJ1-2, with 7 bases fitting TRBD1. The CDR3 totals 17 residues. Germline V gene sequence: CDR1 SGDLS, CDR2 YYNGEE. The junction had 19 bases not matched to a gene; V was cut back by 7 bases and J by 4 bases.

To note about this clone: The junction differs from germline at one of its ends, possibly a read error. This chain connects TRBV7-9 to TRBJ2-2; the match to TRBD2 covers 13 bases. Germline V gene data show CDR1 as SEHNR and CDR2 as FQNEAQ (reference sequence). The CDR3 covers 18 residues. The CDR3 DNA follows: TGTTCCAGCAGCTTACGCCGACTAGCGGGAGGTGAGACCGGGGAGCTGTTTTTT. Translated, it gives CSSSLRRLAGGETGELFF.

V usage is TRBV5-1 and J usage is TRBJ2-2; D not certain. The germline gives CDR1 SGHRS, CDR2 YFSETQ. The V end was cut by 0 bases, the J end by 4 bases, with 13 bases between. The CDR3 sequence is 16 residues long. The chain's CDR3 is CASSLVSYSSTGELFF. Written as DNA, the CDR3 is TGCGCCAGCAGCTTGGTGTCGTATTCCTCCACCGGGGAGCTGTTTTTT.

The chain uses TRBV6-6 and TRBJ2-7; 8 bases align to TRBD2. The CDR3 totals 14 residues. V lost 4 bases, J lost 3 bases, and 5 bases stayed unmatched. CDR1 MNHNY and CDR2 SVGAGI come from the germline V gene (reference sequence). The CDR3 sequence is CASSSGGGVYEQYF. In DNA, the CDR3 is TGTGCCAGCAGTTCCGGGGGGGGTGTCTACGAGCAGTACTTC.

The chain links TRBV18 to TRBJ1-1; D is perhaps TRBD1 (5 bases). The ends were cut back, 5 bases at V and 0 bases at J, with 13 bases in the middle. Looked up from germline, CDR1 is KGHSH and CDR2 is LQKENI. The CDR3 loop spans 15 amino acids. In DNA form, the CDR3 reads TGTGCCAGCTCAAGGCAGGGCCTAATGAACACTGAAGCTTTCTTT. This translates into CASSRQGLMNTEAFF.

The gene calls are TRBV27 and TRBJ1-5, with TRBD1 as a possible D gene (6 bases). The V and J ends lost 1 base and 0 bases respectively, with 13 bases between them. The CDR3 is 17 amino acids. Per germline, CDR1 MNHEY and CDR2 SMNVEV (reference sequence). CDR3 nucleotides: TGTGCCAGCAGTTTATTCGGACAGCAATATAGCAATCAGCCCCAGCATTTT. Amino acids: CASSLFGQQYSNQPQHF.

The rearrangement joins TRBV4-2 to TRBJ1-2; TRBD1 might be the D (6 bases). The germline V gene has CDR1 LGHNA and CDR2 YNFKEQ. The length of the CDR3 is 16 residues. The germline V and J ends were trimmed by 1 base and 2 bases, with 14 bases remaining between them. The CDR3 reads CASSQALTGPNYGYTF. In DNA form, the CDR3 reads TGTGCCAGCAGCCAAGCCCTAACAGGGCCCAACTATGGCTACACCTTC.

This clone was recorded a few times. The DNA for the CDR3 is TGTGCCATCAGGATGACAGGGAATCAGAACACTGAAGCTTTCTTT. Protein product: CAIRMTGNQNTEAFF. The chain is built from TRBV10-3 and TRBJ1-1; 7 bases line up with TRBD1. Trimming took 6 bases from V and 1 from J; bases not matched to a gene: 8. The CDR3 runs to 15 residues. Germline V gene lookup returns CDR1 ENHRY and CDR2 SYGVKD.

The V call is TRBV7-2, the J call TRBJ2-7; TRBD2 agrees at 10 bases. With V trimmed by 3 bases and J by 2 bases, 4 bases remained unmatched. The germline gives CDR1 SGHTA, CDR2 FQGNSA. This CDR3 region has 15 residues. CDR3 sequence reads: CASSFFGTSAYEQYF. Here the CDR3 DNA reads TGTGCCAGCAGCTTTTTTGGGACTAGCGCCTACGAGCAGTACTTC.

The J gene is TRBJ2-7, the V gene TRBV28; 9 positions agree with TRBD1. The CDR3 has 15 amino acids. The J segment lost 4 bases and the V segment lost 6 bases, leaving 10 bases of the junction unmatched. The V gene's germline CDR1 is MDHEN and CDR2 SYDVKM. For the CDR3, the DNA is TGTGCCAGCAGCCGCCCGGGACAGGGCCAATACGAGCAGTACTTC. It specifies CASSRPGQGQYEQYF.

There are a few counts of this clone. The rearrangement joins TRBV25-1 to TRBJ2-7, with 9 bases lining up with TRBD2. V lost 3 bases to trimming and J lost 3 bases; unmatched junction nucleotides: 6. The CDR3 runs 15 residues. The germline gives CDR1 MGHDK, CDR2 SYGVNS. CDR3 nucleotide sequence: TGTGCCAGCAGTGATCCGACTAGCGGAAACTACGAGCAGTACTTC. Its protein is CASSDPTSGNYEQYF.

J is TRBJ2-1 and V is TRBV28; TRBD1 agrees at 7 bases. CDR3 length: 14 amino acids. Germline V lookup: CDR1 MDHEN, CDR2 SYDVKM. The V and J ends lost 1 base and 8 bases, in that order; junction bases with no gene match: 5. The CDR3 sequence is CASSLYNQGDEQFF. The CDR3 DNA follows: TGTGCCAGCAGTTTATATAACCAGGGGGATGAGCAGTTCTTC.

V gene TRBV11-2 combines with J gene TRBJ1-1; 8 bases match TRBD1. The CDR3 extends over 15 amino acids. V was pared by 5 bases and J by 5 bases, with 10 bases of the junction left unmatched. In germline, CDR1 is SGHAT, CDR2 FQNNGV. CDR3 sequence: CASSPGQGPGTEAFF. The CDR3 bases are TGTGCCAGCAGCCCCGGACAGGGTCCAGGGACTGAAGCTTTCTTT.

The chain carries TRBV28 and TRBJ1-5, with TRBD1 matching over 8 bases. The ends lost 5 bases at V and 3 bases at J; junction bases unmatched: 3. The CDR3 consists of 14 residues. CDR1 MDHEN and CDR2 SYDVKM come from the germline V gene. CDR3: CASSKTGVNQPQHF. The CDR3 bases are TGTGCCAGCAGTAAGACAGGGGTCAATCAGCCCCAGCATTTT.

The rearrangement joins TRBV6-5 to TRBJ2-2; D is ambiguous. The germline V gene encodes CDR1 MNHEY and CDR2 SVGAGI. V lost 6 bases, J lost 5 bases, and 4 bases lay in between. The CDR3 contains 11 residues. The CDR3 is CASSQTGELFF. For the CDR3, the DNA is TGTGCCAGCAGCCAGACCGGGGAGCTGTTTTTT.

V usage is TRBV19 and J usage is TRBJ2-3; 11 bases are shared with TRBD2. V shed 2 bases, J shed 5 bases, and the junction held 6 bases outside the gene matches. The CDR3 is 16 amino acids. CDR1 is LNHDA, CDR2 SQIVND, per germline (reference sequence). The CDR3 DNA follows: TGTGCCAGTAGTATACTGCTAGCGGGGGGAATAGATACGCAGTATTTT. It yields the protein CASSILLAGGIDTQYF.

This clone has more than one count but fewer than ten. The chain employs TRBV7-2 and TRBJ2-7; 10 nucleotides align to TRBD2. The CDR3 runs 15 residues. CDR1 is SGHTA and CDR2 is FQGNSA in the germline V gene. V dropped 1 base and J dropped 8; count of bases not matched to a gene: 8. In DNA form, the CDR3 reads TGTGCCAGCAGCTTAGGATCAGCGGGAGGGCGTCAGCAGTACTTC. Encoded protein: CASSLGSAGGRQQYF.

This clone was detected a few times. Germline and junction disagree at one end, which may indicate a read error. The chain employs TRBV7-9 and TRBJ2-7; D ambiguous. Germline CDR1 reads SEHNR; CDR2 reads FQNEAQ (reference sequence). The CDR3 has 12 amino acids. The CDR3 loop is CSSSSGNYEQYF. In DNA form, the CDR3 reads TGTTCCAGCAGCTCAGGAAACTACGAGCAGTACTTC.

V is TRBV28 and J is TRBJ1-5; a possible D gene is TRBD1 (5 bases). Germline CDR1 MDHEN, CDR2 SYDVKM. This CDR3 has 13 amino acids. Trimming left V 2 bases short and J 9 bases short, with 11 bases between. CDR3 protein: CASSLRAGPPQHF. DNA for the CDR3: TGTGCCAGCAGTTTAAGGGCAGGGCCGCCCCAGCATTTT.

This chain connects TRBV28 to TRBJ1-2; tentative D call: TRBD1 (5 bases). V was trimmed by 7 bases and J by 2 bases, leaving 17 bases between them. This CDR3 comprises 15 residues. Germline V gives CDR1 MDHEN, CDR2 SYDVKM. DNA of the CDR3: TGTGCCAGCAATACCCTGGGGGAGGCGAACTATGGCTACACCTTC. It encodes CASNTLGEANYGYTF.

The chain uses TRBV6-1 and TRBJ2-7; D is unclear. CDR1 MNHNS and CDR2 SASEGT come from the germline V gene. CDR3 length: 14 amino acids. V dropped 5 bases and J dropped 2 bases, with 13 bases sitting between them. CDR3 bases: TGTGCCAGCAGTCTAAAGCGCCGAACCTACGAGCAGTACTTC. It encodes CASSLKRRTYEQYF.

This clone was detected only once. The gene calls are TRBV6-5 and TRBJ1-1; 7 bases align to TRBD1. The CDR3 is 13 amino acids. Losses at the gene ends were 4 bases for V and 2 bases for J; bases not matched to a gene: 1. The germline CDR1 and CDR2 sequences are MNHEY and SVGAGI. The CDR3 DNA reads TGTGCCAGCAGTTGGGACAGTAACACTGAAGCTTTCTTT. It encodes CASSWDSNTEAFF.

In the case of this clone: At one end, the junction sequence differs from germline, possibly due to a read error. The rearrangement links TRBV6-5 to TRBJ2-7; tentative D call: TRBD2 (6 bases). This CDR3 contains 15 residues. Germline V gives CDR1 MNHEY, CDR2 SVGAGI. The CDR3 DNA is TGTGTCAGCAGGCGGGATTTCGAGCGCTCCTACGAGCAGTACTTC. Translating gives CVSRRDFERSYEQYF.